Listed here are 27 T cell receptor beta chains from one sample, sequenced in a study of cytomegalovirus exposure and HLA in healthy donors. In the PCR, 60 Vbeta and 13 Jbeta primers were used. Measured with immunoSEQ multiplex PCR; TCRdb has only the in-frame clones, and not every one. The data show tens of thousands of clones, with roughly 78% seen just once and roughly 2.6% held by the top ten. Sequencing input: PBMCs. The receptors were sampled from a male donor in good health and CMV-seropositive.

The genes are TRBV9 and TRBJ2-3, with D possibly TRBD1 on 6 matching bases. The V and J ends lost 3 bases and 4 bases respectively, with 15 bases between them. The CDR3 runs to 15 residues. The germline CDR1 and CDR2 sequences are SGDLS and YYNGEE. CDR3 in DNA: TGTGCCAGCAGCGGAGGGGGAGTAAGGGCAGATACGCAGTATTTT. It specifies CASSGGGVRADTQYF.

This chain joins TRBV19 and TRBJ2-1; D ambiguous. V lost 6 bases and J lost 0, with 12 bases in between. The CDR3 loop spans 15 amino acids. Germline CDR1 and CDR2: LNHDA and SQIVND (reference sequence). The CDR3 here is CASSTYFLSYNEQFF. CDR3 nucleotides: TGTGCCAGTAGCACCTATTTCCTCTCCTACAATGAGCAGTTCTTC.

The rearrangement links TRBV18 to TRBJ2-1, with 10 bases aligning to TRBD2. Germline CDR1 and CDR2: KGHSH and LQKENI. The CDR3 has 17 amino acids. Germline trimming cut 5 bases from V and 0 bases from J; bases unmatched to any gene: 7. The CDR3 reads CASSARTSGSSYNEQFF. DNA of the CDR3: TGTGCCAGCTCAGCCAGGACTAGCGGTAGCTCCTACAATGAGCAGTTCTTC.

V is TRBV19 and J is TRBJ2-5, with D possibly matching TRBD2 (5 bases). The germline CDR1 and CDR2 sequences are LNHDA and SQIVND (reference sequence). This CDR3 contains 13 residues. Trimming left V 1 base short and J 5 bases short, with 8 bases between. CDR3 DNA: TGTGCCAGTAGTATAGTGAGCGGTGAGACCCAGTACTTC. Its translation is CASSIVSGETQYF.

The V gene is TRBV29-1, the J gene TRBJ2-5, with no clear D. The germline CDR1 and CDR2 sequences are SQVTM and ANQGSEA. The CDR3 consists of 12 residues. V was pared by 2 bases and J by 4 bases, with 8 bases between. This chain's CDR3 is CSVETYIETQYF. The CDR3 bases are TGCAGCGTTGAAACATATATAGAGACCCAGTACTTC.

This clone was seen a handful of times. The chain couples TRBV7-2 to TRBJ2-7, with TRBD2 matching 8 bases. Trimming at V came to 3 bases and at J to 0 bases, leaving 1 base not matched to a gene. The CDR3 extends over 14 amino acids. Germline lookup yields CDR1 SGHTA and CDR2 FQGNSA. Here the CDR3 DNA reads TGTGCCAGCAGCTTTGGGACTAGCTCCTACGAGCAGTACTTC. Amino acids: CASSFGTSSYEQYF. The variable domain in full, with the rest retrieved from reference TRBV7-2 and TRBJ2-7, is GAGVSQSPSNKVTEKGKDVELRCDPISGHTALYWYRQSLGQGLEFLIYFQGNSAPDKSGLPSDRFSAERTGGSVSTLTIQRTQQEDSAVYLCASSFGTSSYEQYFGPGTRLTVT.

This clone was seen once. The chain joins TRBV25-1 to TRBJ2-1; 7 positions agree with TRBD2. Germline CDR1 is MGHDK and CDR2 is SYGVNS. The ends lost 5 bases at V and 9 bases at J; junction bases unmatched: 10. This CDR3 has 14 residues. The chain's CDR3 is CASSKLAWDSEQFF. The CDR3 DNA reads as TGTGCCAGCAGTAAACTAGCGTGGGATAGTGAGCAGTTCTTC.

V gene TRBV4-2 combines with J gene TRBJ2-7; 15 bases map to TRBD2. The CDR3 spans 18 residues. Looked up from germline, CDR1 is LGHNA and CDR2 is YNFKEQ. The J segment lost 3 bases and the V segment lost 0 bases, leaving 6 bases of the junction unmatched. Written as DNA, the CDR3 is TGTGCCAGCAGCCAAGAAGGACTAGCGGGAGGGCGCGGCTACGAGCAGTACTTC. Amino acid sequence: CASSQEGLAGGRGYEQYF.

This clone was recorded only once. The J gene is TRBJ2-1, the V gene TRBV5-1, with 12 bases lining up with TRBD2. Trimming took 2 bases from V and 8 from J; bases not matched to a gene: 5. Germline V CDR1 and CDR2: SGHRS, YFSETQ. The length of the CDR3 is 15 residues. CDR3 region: CASSFPTSGSYEQFF. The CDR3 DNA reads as TGCGCCAGCAGCTTTCCGACTAGCGGGAGTTATGAGCAGTTCTTC.

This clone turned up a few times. CDR3 protein: CASSLAVGQGTYGYTF. The CDR3, as DNA: TGTGCCAGCAGCTTAGCGGTGGGACAGGGAACCTATGGCTACACCTTC. V is TRBV7-9 and J is TRBJ1-2; 9 positions match TRBD1. CDR1 and CDR2 from the germline V gene are SEHNR and FQNEAQ (reference sequence). CDR3 length: 16 amino acids. The ends lost 0 bases at V and 4 bases at J; junction bases unmatched: 6.

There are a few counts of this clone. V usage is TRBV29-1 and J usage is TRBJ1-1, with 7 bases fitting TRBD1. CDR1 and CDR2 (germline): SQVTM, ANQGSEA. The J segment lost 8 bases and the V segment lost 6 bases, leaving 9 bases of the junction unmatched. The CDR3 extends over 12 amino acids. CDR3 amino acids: CSVTWQGGEAFF. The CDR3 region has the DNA TGCAGCGTGACGTGGCAGGGGGGAGAAGCTTTCTTT. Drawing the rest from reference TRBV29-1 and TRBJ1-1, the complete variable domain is SAVISQKPSRDICQRGTSLTIQCQVDSQVTMMFWYRQQPGQSLTLIATANQGSEATYESGFVIDKFPISRPNLTFSTLTVSNMSPEDSSIYLCSVTWQGGEAFFGQGTRLTVV.

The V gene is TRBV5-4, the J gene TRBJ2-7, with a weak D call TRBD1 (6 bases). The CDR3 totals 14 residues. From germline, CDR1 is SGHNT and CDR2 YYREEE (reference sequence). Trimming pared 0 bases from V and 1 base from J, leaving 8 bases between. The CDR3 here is CASSLEQGSYEQYF. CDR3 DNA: TGTGCCAGCAGCTTGGAGCAGGGGTCCTACGAGCAGTACTTC.

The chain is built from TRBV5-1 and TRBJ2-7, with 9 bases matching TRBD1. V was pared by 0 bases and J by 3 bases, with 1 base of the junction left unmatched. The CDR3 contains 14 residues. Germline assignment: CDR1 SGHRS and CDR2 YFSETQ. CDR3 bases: TGCGCCAGCAGCTTGGTGGGACAGGGCTACGAGCAGTACTTC. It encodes CASSLVGQGYEQYF.

The CDR3 loop reads CASSVTWEGIETQYF. DNA of the CDR3: TGTGCCAGCAGTGTGACGTGGGAGGGCATTGAGACCCAGTACTTC. The gene calls are TRBV28 and TRBJ2-5, with TRBD2 matching over 7 bases. J was trimmed by 5 bases and V by 5 bases; bases with no gene match: 11. Per germline, CDR1 MDHEN and CDR2 SYDVKM. The CDR3 runs 15 residues. The whole variable domain, filled in from reference TRBV28 and TRBJ2-5, reads DVKVTQSSRYLVKRTGEKVFLECVQDMDHENMFWYRQDPGLGLRLIYFSYDVKMKEKGDIPEGYSVSREKKERFSLILESASTNQTSMYLCASSVTWEGIETQYFGPGTRLLVL.

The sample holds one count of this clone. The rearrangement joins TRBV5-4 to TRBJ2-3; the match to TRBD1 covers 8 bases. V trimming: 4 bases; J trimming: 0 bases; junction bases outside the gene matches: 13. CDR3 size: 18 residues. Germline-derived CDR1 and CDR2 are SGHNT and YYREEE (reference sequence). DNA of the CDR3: TGTGCCAGCAGCCCCCCCTCTAGGACAGGGACTAGCACAGATACGCAGTATTTT. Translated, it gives CASSPPSRTGTSTDTQYF.

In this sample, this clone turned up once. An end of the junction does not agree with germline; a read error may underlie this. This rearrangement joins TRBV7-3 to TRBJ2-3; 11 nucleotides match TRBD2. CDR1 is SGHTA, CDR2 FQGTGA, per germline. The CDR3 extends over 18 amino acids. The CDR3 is CAISLQGTSGVYTDTQYF. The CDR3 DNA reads TGTGCCATCAGCTTACAAGGGACTAGCGGAGTCTACACAGATACGCAGTATTTT.

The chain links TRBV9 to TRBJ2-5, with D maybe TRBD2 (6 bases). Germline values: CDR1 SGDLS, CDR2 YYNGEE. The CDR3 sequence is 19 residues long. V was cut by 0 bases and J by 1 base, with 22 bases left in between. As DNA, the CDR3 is TGTGCCAGCAGCGTAGCTTCCCCGGGATCTGGAGGGCTCCAAGAGACCCAGTACTTC. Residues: CASSVASPGSGGLQETQYF. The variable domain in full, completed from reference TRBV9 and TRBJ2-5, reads DSGVTQTPKHLITATGQRVTLRCSPRSGDLSVYWYQQSLDQGLQFLIQYYNGEERAKGNILERFSAQQFPDLHSELNLSSLELGDSALYFCASSVASPGSGGLQETQYFGPGTRLLVL.

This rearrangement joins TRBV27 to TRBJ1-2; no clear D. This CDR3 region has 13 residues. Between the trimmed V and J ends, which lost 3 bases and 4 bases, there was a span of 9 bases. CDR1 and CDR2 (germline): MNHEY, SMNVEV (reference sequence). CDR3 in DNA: TGTGCCAGCAGTTTCCGGGATGGCTATGGCTACACCTTC. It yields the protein CASSFRDGYGYTF.

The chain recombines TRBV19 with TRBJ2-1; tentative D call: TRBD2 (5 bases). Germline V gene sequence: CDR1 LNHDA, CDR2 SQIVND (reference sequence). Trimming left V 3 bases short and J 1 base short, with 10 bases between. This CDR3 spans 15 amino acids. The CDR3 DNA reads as TGTGCCAGTAGTATGAGACCGGGATCCTACAATGAGCAGTTCTTC. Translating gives CASSMRPGSYNEQFF.

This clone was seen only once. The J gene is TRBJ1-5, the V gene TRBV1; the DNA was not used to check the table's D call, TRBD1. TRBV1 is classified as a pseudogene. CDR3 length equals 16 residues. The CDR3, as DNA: TGCACCAGCACCTCACAGGGGAGGTGGAGCAATCAGCCCCAGCATTTT. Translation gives CTSTSQGRWSNQPQHF.

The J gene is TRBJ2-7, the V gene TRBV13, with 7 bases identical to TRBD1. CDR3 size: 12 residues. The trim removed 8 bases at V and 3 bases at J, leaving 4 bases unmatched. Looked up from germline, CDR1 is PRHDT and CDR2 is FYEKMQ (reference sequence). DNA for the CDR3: TGTGCCAGCGGCTGGACAGGCTACGAGCAGTACTTC. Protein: CASGWTGYEQYF.

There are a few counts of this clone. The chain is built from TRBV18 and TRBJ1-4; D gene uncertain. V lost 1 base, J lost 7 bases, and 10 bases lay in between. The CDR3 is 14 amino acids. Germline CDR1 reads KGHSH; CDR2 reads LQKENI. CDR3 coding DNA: TGTGCCAGCTCACCACGGGGAGAGAGTGAAAAACTGTTTTTT. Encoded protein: CASSPRGESEKLFF.

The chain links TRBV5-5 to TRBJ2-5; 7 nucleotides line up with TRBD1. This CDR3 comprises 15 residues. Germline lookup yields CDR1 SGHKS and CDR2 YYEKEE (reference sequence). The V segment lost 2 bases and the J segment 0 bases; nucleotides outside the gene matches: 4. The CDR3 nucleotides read TGTGCCAGCAGCTTAAAACAGGGGAACCAAGAGACCCAGTACTTC. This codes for CASSLKQGNQETQYF.

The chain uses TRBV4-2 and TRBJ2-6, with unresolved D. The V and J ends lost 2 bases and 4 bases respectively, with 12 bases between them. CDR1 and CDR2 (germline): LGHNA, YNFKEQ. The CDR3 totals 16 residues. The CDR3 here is CASSQSSGAGANVLTF. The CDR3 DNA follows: TGTGCCAGCAGCCAATCCTCAGGCGCCGGGGCCAACGTCCTGACTTTC.

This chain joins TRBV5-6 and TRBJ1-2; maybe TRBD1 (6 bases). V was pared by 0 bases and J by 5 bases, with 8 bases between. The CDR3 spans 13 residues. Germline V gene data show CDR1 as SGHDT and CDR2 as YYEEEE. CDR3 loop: CASSLGRGYGYTF. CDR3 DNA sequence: TGTGCCAGCAGCTTGGGCAGGGGTTATGGCTACACCTTC.

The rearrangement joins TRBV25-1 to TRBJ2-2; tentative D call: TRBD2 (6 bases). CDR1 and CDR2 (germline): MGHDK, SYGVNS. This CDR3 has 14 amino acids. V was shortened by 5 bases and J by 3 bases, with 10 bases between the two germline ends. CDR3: CASSRGDDTGELFF. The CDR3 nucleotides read TGTGCCAGCAGTCGCGGGGACGACACCGGGGAGCTGTTTTTT.

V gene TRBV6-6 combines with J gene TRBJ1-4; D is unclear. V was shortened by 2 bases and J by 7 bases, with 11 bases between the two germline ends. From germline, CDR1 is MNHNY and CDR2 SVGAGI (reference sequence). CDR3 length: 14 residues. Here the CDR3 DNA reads TGTGCCAGCAGTTACACTAGGGAGGGTGAAAAACTGTTTTTT. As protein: CASSYTREGEKLFF.